This T cell receptor beta chain came from a study of cytomegalovirus exposure and HLA in healthy donors. A remark on this clone: Its antigen is currently unknown.

CDR1 MNHNS and CDR2 SASEGT come from the germline V gene. The CDR3 has 14 amino acids. Trimming removed 8 bases from V and 7 bases from J, with 18 bases in between. Overall study results and limits: The study designated roughly 150 TCR beta chains cytomegalovirus-associated.

With 60 Vbeta and 13 Jbeta primers, the PCR was carried out. The repertoire was sequenced with immunoSEQ multiplex PCR; TCRdb's copy has only in-frame clones and lacks some. The sample shows about 200,000 clones, 82% of them seen only once. Sequenced material: PBMCs. This TCR was recovered from a middle-aged woman in good health and CMV-seronegative. The chain joins TRBV6-1 to TRBJ1-5, with D tentatively TRBD1 (5 bases). CDR3 amino acids: CASRRPGSGQPQHF. CDR3 bases: TGTGCCAGCCGACGTCCAGGGAGCGGGCAGCCCCAGCATTTT.